This record covers a single TCR beta chain. Its antigen remains unknown. This record belongs to a study of T cell responses to AZD1222 COVID-19 vaccine. Some clones are missing from TCRdb's copy, which holds only in-frame ones; the method was immunoSEQ multiplex PCR. The sample shows 90,000 to 150,000 clones, over 75% of them seen only once. General observations from the study: Nearly half of spike-specific TCRs reportedly go after variant regions that carry no mutations. Clonal diversity may have been underestimated, and the donors were mostly white British, with more females than males.

The germline V and J ends were trimmed by 2 bases and 4 bases, with 8 bases remaining between them. The CDR3 contains 13 residues. Germline CDR1 SEHNR, CDR2 FQNEAQ (reference sequence). The clonotype comes from an adult who received the MenACWY meningococcal vaccine as a control. Here the sequenced sample was peripheral blood, taken 28 days after the second dose of the MenACWY control vaccine. The gene calls are TRBV7-9 and TRBJ2-5; D is possibly TRBD2 (5 bases). The CDR3 reads CASSLNGRETQYF. The CDR3 bases are TGTGCCAGCAGCTTAAATGGGAGAGAGACCCAGTACTTC.